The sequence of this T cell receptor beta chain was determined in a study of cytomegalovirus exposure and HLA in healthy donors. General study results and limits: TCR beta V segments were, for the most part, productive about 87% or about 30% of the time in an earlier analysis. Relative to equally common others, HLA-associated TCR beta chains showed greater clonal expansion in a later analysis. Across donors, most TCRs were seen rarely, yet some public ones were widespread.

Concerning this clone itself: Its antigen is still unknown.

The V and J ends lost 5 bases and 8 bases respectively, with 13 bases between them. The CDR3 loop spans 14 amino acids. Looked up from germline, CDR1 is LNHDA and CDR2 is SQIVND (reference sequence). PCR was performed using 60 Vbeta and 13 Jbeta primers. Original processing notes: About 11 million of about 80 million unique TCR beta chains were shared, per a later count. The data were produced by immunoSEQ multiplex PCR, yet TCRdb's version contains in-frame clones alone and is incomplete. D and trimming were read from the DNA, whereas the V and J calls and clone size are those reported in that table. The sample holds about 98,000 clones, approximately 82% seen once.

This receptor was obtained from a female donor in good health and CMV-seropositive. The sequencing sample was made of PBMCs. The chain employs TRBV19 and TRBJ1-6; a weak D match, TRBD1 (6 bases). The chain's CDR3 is CASSSQGTDSPLHF. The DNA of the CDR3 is TGTGCCAGTAGTTCTCAGGGGACGGATTCACCCCTCCACTTT.